The 29 T cell receptor beta chains below come from one sample, sequenced in a study of spatial heterogeneity in lung cancer. Each CDR3 protein gets one entry after TCRdb re-called the 5' RACE reads with MiXCR. This sample has 10,000 to 11,000 distinct CDR3 sequences, with over 6% found just once. As to time point: sample taken at primary tumor resection. Sequences were derived from normal lung tissue next to the tumor, sampled at surgery. The receptors were sampled from a male donor with early-stage non-small cell lung cancer.

The rearrangement links TRBV29-1 to TRBJ1-2; D remains unclear. V dropped 3 bases and J dropped 4 bases, with 3 bases sitting between them. This CDR3 is built from 10 residues. Per the germline V gene, CDR1 is SQVTM and CDR2 is ANQGSEA. Here the CDR3 reads CSVDSYGYTF. DNA of the CDR3: TGCAGCGTTGACAGCTATGGCTACACCTTC.

This clonotype was observed at least ten times. The chain combines TRBV7-9 with TRBJ2-7; D tentatively fits TRBD1 or TRBD2 (5 bases each). This CDR3 is built from 14 residues. Germline V lookup: CDR1 SEHNR, CDR2 FQNEAQ (reference sequence). Trimming cost V 4 bases and J 0 bases, with 10 bases left between them. The CDR3 nucleotides read TGTGCCAGCAGCTCGGGACGGAGCTCCTACGAGCAGTACTTC. This sequence encodes CASSSGRSSYEQYF.

This clonotype is judged medium-sized (0.01 to 0.1%). The chain couples TRBV4-3 to TRBJ2-3; possibly TRBD1 for D (7 bases). CDR1 is LGHNA and CDR2 is YSLEER in the germline V gene. Trimming took off 4 bases at V and 6 bases at J, with 20 bases between the two ends. The CDR3 spans 16 residues. The CDR3 DNA reads TGCGCCAGCAGCCCAACGACAGGGAGGAGAGGGGATACGCAGTATTTT. It translates to CASSPTTGRRGDTQYF.

This clonotype was counted ten times or more. The chain joins TRBV7-2 to TRBJ2-7; 15 nucleotides agree with TRBD2. The V and J ends lost 2 bases and 5 bases, in that order; junction bases with no gene match: 4. CDR3 length: 16 amino acids. The germline CDR1 and CDR2 sequences are SGHTA and FQGNSA. The CDR3 nucleotides read TGTGCCAGCAGCTTATCGGGACTAGCGGGAGGTAACGAGCAGTACTTC. It yields the protein CASSLSGLAGGNEQYF.

This clonotype was observed at least ten times. V is TRBV27 and J is TRBJ2-2; D unresolved. CDR1 and CDR2 (germline): MNHEY, SMNVEV (reference sequence). The V and J ends lost 2 bases and 0 bases respectively, with 7 bases between them. This CDR3 region has 15 residues. The CDR3 sequence is CASSLDGTNTGELFF. In DNA, the CDR3 is TGTGCCAGCAGTTTAGACGGTACGAACACCGGGGAGCTGTTTTTT.

In this sample, this clonotype turned up many times. J is TRBJ2-1 and V is TRBV12-3 or TRBV12-4, with D maybe TRBD2 (5 bases). Trimming removed 2 bases from V and 8 bases from J, with 19 bases in between. The CDR3 spans 16 residues. The CDR3 DNA reads TGTGCCAGCAGTTTATCGGGATCCCCCTATTACGATGAGCAGTTCTTC. Amino acid sequence: CASSLSGSPYYDEQFF.

Ten or more counts support this clonotype. The chain uses TRBV28 and TRBJ1-1; maybe TRBD1 (6 bases). The V and J ends lost 6 bases and 1 base respectively, with 12 bases between them. The length of the CDR3 is 14 residues. CDR1 is MDHEN and CDR2 is SYDVKM in the germline V gene. The CDR3 bases are TGTGCCAGCAGGGCGGGGACAAGGAACACTGAAGCTTTCTTT. Its protein product is CASRAGTRNTEAFF.

This clonotype ranks as medium-sized. This chain uses TRBV10-3 with TRBJ2-2, with 8 bases matching TRBD1. V was pared by 9 bases and J by 4 bases, with 4 bases of the junction left unmatched. CDR3 length equals 13 residues. Per germline, CDR1 ENHRY and CDR2 SYGVKD. The CDR3 DNA follows: TGTGCCATGCAGGGGGCTGGCACCGGGGAGCTGTTTTTT. It codes for CAMQGAGTGELFF.

The chain employs TRBV20-1 and TRBJ1-1; D call uncertain. The CDR3 is 14 residues long. Trimming cost V 3 bases and J 2 bases, with 13 bases left between them. Germline V gene data show CDR1 as DFQATT and CDR2 as SNEGSKA (reference sequence). Written as DNA, the CDR3 is TGCAGTGCTAGGGACCAACATCTCAACACTGAAGCTTTCTTT. This translates into CSARDQHLNTEAFF.

This clonotype has more than one count but fewer than ten. The chain links TRBV29-1 to TRBJ2-5; TRBD2 matches 14 bases. V shed 4 bases, J shed 4 bases, and the junction held 5 bases outside the gene matches. Looked up from germline, CDR1 is SQVTM and CDR2 is ANQGSEA. The CDR3 consists of 15 residues. The CDR3 protein is CSVGLAGGPPETQYF. CDR3 DNA sequence: TGCAGCGTTGGACTAGCGGGAGGGCCCCCAGAGACCCAGTACTTC. Full variable domain (outside the CDR3, taken from reference TRBV29-1 and TRBJ2-5): SAVISQKPSRDICQRGTSLTIQCQVDSQVTMMFWYRQQPGQSLTLIATANQGSEATYESGFVIDKFPISRPNLTFSTLTVSNMSPEDSSIYLCSVGLAGGPPETQYFGPGTRLLVL.

This clonotype was counted at least ten times. The chain has TRBV7-6 and TRBJ2-3; 14 positions agree with TRBD2. The V segment lost 5 bases and the J segment 5 bases; nucleotides outside the gene matches: 6. This CDR3 has 16 amino acids. Germline CDR1 SGHVS, CDR2 FNYEAQ. The CDR3 is CASSGPGTSGGDTQYF. For the CDR3, the DNA is TGTGCCAGCAGCGGCCCCGGGACTAGCGGGGGAGATACGCAGTATTTT.

V gene TRBV4-2 combines with J gene TRBJ2-1; 9 bases match TRBD2. This CDR3 is 15 amino acids long. V trimming: 5 bases; J trimming: 3 bases; junction bases outside the gene matches: 5. The germline gives CDR1 LGHNA, CDR2 YNFKEQ. CDR3 DNA sequence: TGTGCCAGCAGCTATAGGACTAGCGACTACAATGAGCAGTTCTTC. Protein sequence: CASSYRTSDYNEQFF.

This clonotype appeared many times. The genes are TRBV6-2 or TRBV6-3 and TRBJ2-7; weak D call: TRBD2 (6 bases). This CDR3 is built from 15 residues. The germline gives CDR1 MNHEY, CDR2 SVGEGT. Trimming shortened V by 7 bases and J by 2 bases, and 18 bases separated the two germline ends. The CDR3 coding sequence is TGTGCCAGCAAGCGACCGGGACTCGACGCCTACGAGCAGTACTTC. Translating gives CASKRPGLDAYEQYF.

In this sample, this clonotype is medium-sized (0.01 to 0.1%). This chain uses TRBV27 with TRBJ2-3; 8 positions agree with TRBD1. This CDR3 region has 12 residues. Germline assignment: CDR1 MNHEY and CDR2 SMNVEV (reference sequence). V was pared by 5 bases and J by 8 bases, with 3 bases of the junction left unmatched. CDR3 sequence: CASSPQGATQYF. For the CDR3, the DNA is TGTGCCAGCAGTCCCCAGGGGGCTACGCAGTATTTT.

Many counts were recorded for this clonotype. The genes are TRBV20-1 and TRBJ2-5, with D uncertain. Trimming pared 1 base from V and 0 bases from J, leaving 12 bases between. The germline V gene has CDR1 DFQATT and CDR2 SNEGSKA (reference sequence). The CDR3 runs to 15 residues. The CDR3 DNA follows: TGCAGTGCTAGAGCCCCACTCGGTGACCAAGAGACCCAGTACTTC. Translated: CSARAPLGDQETQYF.

With respect to this clonotype: Mismatch with germline at one junction end may stem from a read error. The chain uses TRBV28 and TRBJ1-1, with D tentatively TRBD1 (6 bases). The CDR3 spans 13 residues. In germline, CDR1 is MDHEN, CDR2 SYDVKM. Here the CDR3 DNA reads TGTGCCAGCAAAAGGGGGATGAACACTGAAGCTCTCTTT. This sequence encodes CASKRGMNTEALF.

This clonotype came up many times. The rearrangement links TRBV12-3 or TRBV12-4 to TRBJ1-1, with 7 bases aligning to TRBD1. The CDR3 spans 14 residues. V lost 3 bases, J lost 12 bases, and 13 bases stayed unmatched. CDR3 nucleotides: TGTGCCAGCAGTTTTACCTCGGACCAGGGGGGAACTTTCTTT. It encodes CASSFTSDQGGTFF.

This clonotype has at least ten counts. The V gene is TRBV3-1, the J gene TRBJ2-1; TRBD2 matches 13 bases. The V gene end was trimmed by 4 bases and the J gene end by 9 bases; junction bases not matched to a gene: 18. The CDR3 extends over 19 amino acids. Per germline, CDR1 LGHDT and CDR2 YNNKEL (reference sequence). The CDR3 bases are TGTGCCAGCAGCCCCCTTAGGACTAGCGGGAGCCAGTCCGGTGGTGAGCAGTTCTTC. Its protein product is CASSPLRTSGSQSGGEQFF.

A few counts support this clonotype. The rearrangement uses TRBV7-2 and TRBJ1-2; D is unclear. V dropped 1 base and J dropped 5 bases, with 8 bases sitting between them. Germline loops: CDR1 SGHTA, CDR2 FQGNSA. The CDR3 runs 13 residues. Here the CDR3 reads CASSLGSQYGYTF. The DNA of the CDR3 is TGTGCCAGCAGCTTAGGCTCCCAATATGGCTACACCTTC.

This clonotype occurred many times. This chain connects TRBV20-1 to TRBJ2-2, with 9 positions matching TRBD2. Germline CDR1 reads DFQATT; CDR2 reads SNEGSKA (reference sequence). The CDR3 consists of 14 residues. V lost 7 bases and J lost 2; bases outside the gene matches: 5. The CDR3 region has the DNA TGCAGTGGCCTGCTAGCGGGAAACACCGGGGAGCTGTTTTTT. It is translated as CSGLLAGNTGELFF.

There are many counts of this clonotype. The chain is built from TRBV9 and TRBJ1-1; D remains ambiguous. Trimming pared 0 bases from V and 1 base from J, leaving 4 bases between. This CDR3 comprises 13 residues. CDR1 and CDR2 (germline): SGDLS, YYNGEE. The CDR3 coding sequence is TGTGCCAGCAGCGTAGGCAGGAACACTGAAGCTTTCTTT. Its protein is CASSVGRNTEAFF. Looking up the rest from reference TRBV9 and TRBJ1-1 gives the full variable domain: DSGVTQTPKHLITATGQRVTLRCSPRSGDLSVYWYQQSLDQGLQFLIQYYNGEERAKGNILERFSAQQFPDLHSELNLSSLELGDSALYFCASSVGRNTEAFFGQGTRLTVV.

This clonotype was found a few times. CDR3: CASSLFQQTYEQYF. The CDR3 bases are TGTGCCAGCAGTTTATTCCAACAAACCTACGAGCAGTACTTC. The rearrangement joins TRBV28 to TRBJ2-7, with D uncertain. V was clipped by 1 base and J by 2 bases, with 9 bases between them. Germline-derived CDR1 and CDR2 are MDHEN and SYDVKM. This CDR3 is 14 amino acids long.

This clonotype has a count of ten or more. V gene TRBV7-2 combines with J gene TRBJ2-3; D uncertain. Germline V gives CDR1 SGHTA, CDR2 FQGNSA. This CDR3 contains 13 residues. Between the trimmed V and J ends, which lost 5 bases and 0 bases, there was a span of 6 bases. DNA of the CDR3: TGTGCCAGCAGCATCGTTAGCACAGATACGCAGTATTTT. This codes for CASSIVSTDTQYF.

The chain couples TRBV29-1 to TRBJ2-1, with D possibly matching TRBD1 (6 bases). V dropped 7 bases and J dropped 6 bases, with 25 bases sitting between them. CDR3 size: 16 residues. Looked up from germline, CDR1 is SQVTM and CDR2 is ANQGSEA. CDR3 loop: CSAAKPDRSLLNEQFF. CDR3 bases: TGCAGCGCAGCCAAACCCGACAGGAGTCTACTCAATGAGCAGTTCTTC.

This clonotype was picked up many times. This chain joins TRBV7-9 and TRBJ2-2; D is undetermined. There are 13 residues in the CDR3. Germline lookup yields CDR1 SEHNR and CDR2 FQNEAQ (reference sequence). Deletions cut 2 bases from V and 4 bases from J, with 5 bases between. The DNA for the CDR3 is TGTGCCAGCAGCTTAATGGGCACCGGGGAGCTGTTTTTT. Its protein product is CASSLMGTGELFF.

This clonotype was counted at least ten times. J is TRBJ2-7 and V is TRBV7-2; D remains unclear. Trimming took off 1 base at V and 2 bases at J, with 12 bases between the two ends. The germline V gene encodes CDR1 SGHTA and CDR2 FQGNSA. The CDR3 length is 15 residues. CDR3 in amino acids: CASSLGQPLTYEQYF. The CDR3 region has the DNA TGTGCCAGCAGCTTAGGGCAGCCCCTGACCTACGAGCAGTACTTC.

Within the sample, this clonotype is medium-sized (0.01 to 0.1%). CDR3 sequence (DNA): TGCGCCAGCAGTGAGTCTTCAGGAATGGCCTACGAGCAGTACTTC. Its protein product is CASSESSGMAYEQYF. The chain has TRBV10-2 and TRBJ2-7; D is unclear. Germline V gene lookup returns CDR1 WSHSY and CDR2 SAAADI. This CDR3 spans 15 amino acids. The V end lost 0 bases, the J end lost 2 bases, and 11 bases lay between the germline ends.

This clonotype was seen at least ten times. The genes are TRBV28 and TRBJ2-1; D call uncertain. This CDR3 is 17 amino acids long. Per the germline V gene, CDR1 is MDHEN and CDR2 is SYDVKM. Trimming took off 4 bases at V and 0 bases at J, with 16 bases between the two ends. The CDR3 reads CASSSPFPSSSYNEQFF. The CDR3 DNA is TGTGCCAGCAGTTCCCCCTTTCCCTCTAGCTCCTACAATGAGCAGTTCTTC.

This clonotype was seen ten or more times. The chain employs TRBV20-1 and TRBJ2-5; maybe TRBD2 (6 bases). Trimming cost V 6 bases and J 5 bases, with 19 bases left between them. Germline V lookup: CDR1 DFQATT, CDR2 SNEGSKA (reference sequence). This CDR3 is built from 14 residues. The CDR3 bases are TGCAGTGCGCACGCGGGGCCGGAGCGGGAGACCCAGTACTTC. Protein sequence: CSAHAGPERETQYF.